This TCR beta chain was captured by sequencing in a study of OX40 agonist ivuxolimab in advanced cancers. For the wider study: Ivuxolimab, which targeted the costimulatory receptor OX40 (CD134), was an agonistic, fully human IgG2 monoclonal antibody. Intravenous ivuxolimab was administered to patients every 2 weeks at six dose levels: 0.01, 0.1, 0.3, 1.5, 3 and 10 mg/kg. Among the roughly 52 dose-escalation patients, around 20 had hepatocellular carcinoma, around 15 melanoma, 9 renal cell carcinoma and 9 head and neck cancer. In the dose-escalation cohort, roughly 80% of patients were male, and the mean age was approximately 55 years, with a range of about 23 to 90. Prior anti-PD-1, anti-PD-L1 or anti-CTLA-4 therapy was permitted, and 40% of dose-escalation patients had received checkpoint inhibitors. Partial responses were achieved by three dose-escalation patients, of whom one had hepatocellular carcinoma and two had cutaneous melanoma. Peripheral TCRbeta sequencing aimed to test whether ivuxolimab altered TCR sequence diversity and caused clonal T-cell expansion. The paper describes the monotherapy dose-escalation part (N = 52 patients) of the phase I trial of ivuxolimab. Here is what the overall study found, with its caveats: Low levels of normalized T-cell clonal expansion were also seen in some patients who did not respond. At doses of 0.1 to 3.0 mg/kg, clonal expansion of both CD4+ and CD8+ blood T cells was observed from baseline to week 6. After ivuxolimab, CD8+ T cells had more expanded clones than CD4+ T cells on average. In the 0.1-3.0 mg/kg groups, partial responders had among the lowest normalized peripheral clonal expansion, particularly in CD8+ T cells. The antigen specificity of the clonally expanded peripheral T cells was not determined.

From the cysteine through the phenylalanine, the CDR3 covers 15 amino acids. Only CDR3 DNA remains: 45 bases, in frame from the first base. The junction carries 11 bases between V and J, which are trimmed by 2 bases and 1 base respectively. CDR1 and CDR2 (SGHTS, YDEGEE) derive from the germline V gene. This clone showed up just a few times. The target of this receptor is not known. No per-base quality is available; no much larger clone lies one base away. Genomic DNA was isolated from the sorted cells so that the TCRbeta CDR3 region could be sequenced. The immunoSEQ Assay was used to sequence the TCRbeta CDR3 regions. Here the immuneACCESS table is served through TCRdb, limited to in-frame sequences with V and J called. Missing clones are a known gap in these copies; in checked studies unresolved V genes cover under half, and the rest lacks a known reason. The sample yields about 58,000 clones; 70% to 85% were counted once. The top ten constitute about 1.6% of the sample.

Patients with a history of autoimmune disease or receiving systemic immunosuppression were excluded from the trial. Peripheral blood for TCR sequencing was drawn from every dose cohort at baseline, at cycle 4 day 1 and at cycle 7 day 1. The samples were taken from a phase I, first-in-human, multicenter, open-label dose-escalation trial of ivuxolimab. The trial enrolled adults with locally advanced or metastatic head and neck squamous cell, hepatocellular, melanoma or renal cell carcinoma. Before TCR sequencing, CD4+ T cells and CD8+ T cells from peripheral blood were sorted into separate populations.

Sequencing was performed on CD4+ or CD8+ T cells sorted from blood, taken in a trial of the OX40 agonist ivuxolimab. This sequence originates from an adult with an advanced solid tumor such as melanoma, head and neck, liver or kidney cancer. This chain is built from TRBV5-8 and TRBJ2-3, with the D call perhaps TRBD1 or TRBD2, as 5 bases match in each case. The CDR3 sequence is CASSLRGVGTDTQYF. The DNA is TGTGCCAGCAGCTTACGAGGGGTCGGCACAGATACGCAGTATTTT.